This T cell receptor (beta chain) was sequenced for a study of blood T cell repertoires in COVID-19. Whole-study context: Samples of COVID-19 (acute and convalescent) were obtained from the United States, Italy and Spain.

Original processing methods: Nucleated cell counts were estimated from reference gene primer amplification. Clones were read by immunoSEQ multiplex PCR, and TCRdb kept only the in-frame ones, dropping some. That table gives V, J and clone size, and the DNA gave D and trimming. This table holds about 180,000 clones, approximately 83% found once. Losses at the gene ends were 8 bases for V and 7 bases for J; bases not matched to a gene: 10. The CDR3 totals 15 residues. Germline CDR1 reads MNHEY; CDR2 reads SVGAGI. This sequence was found in a man between 60 and 75 years old with acute or convalescent COVID-19. Sequences were obtained from peripheral blood. The chain recombines TRBV6-5 with TRBJ2-2, with 10 bases identical to TRBD1. The CDR3 loop is CASQGQGVKVGELFF. The CDR3 region has the DNA TGTGCCAGCCAAGGACAGGGGGTTAAAGTCGGGGAGCTGTTTTTT.